The next 22 T cell receptor beta chains were all read from a single sample in a study of T cells in Graves' hyperthyroidism and ophthalmopathy. RNA transcripts provided the source from which TCR beta CDR3 regions were amplified. When the TCR CDR3 underwent first-round RT-PCR, the HTBI primer set was used. One entry per CDR3 protein, called by TCRdb with MiXCR from the multiplex PCR reads. The profile shows about 600,000 distinct CDR3 sequences, about 16% of them singletons. Sequenced input: blood. These receptor sequences come from a woman aged 40 to 50 with Graves' ophthalmopathy.

At least ten counts were recorded for this clonotype. This sequence joins TRBV11-2 and TRBJ2-1; D unclear. The CDR3 totals 12 residues. Per germline, CDR1 SGHAT and CDR2 FQNNGV. With 1 base removed from V and 7 bases from J, the gap between germline ends came to 5 bases. CDR3 protein: CASSLAVNEQFF. The CDR3 DNA reads as TGTGCCAGCAGCTTAGCGGTAAATGAGCAGTTCTTC.

The rearrangement links TRBV5-1 to TRBJ2-7; TRBD2 agrees at 15 bases. The germline V gene encodes CDR1 SGHRS and CDR2 YFSETQ. The CDR3 consists of 17 residues. The trim removed 4 bases at V and 3 bases at J, leaving 8 bases unmatched. The DNA for the CDR3 is TGCGCCAGCAGCAAAGGACTAGCGGGAGGGCCTATCTACGAGCAGTACTTC. Protein sequence: CASSKGLAGGPIYEQYF.

This clonotype showed up many times. The rearrangement uses TRBV5-1 and TRBJ2-3, with TRBD2 as a possible D gene (6 bases). V was clipped by 3 bases and J by 3 bases, with 8 bases between them. CDR3 length equals 13 residues. The germline CDR1 and CDR2 sequences are SGHRS and YFSETQ. The CDR3 here is CASSWGGTDTQYF. For the CDR3, the DNA is TGCGCCAGCAGCTGGGGAGGAACAGATACGCAGTATTTT. Full variable domain (remainder filled in from reference TRBV5-1 and TRBJ2-3): KAGVTQTPRYLIKTRGQQVTLSCSPISGHRSVSWYQQTPGQGLQFLFEYFSETQRNKGNFPGRFSGRQFSNSRSEMNVSTLELGDSALYLCASSWGGTDTQYFGPGTRLTVL.

This clonotype was detected a few times. The chain links TRBV2 to TRBJ2-5; no clear D. The ends were cut back, 2 bases at V and 5 bases at J, with 12 bases in the middle. This CDR3 has 14 amino acids. The V gene's germline CDR1 is SNHLY and CDR2 FYNNEI. CDR3 sequence reads: CASSEPENGETQYF. The CDR3 nucleotides read TGTGCCAGCAGTGAACCTGAGAACGGGGAGACCCAGTACTTC. Drawing the rest from reference TRBV2 and TRBJ2-5, the complete variable domain is EPEVTQTPSHQVTQMGQEVILRCVPISNHLYFYWYRQILGQKVEFLVSFYNNEISEKSEIFDDQFSVERPDGSNFTLKIRSTKLEDSAMYFCASSEPENGETQYFGPGTRLLVL.

This clonotype was counted ten times or more. The chain combines TRBV2 with TRBJ1-1; D possibly corresponds to TRBD1 (6 bases). Germline-derived CDR1 and CDR2 are SNHLY and FYNNEI. The V end was cut by 10 bases, the J end by 2 bases, with 17 bases between. The CDR3 consists of 14 residues. The CDR3 spells CATQGRQINTEAFF. The DNA of the CDR3 is TGTGCCACCCAGGGGCGGCAGATAAACACTGAAGCTTTCTTT.

This clonotype was seen a few times. J is TRBJ2-5 and V is TRBV24-1; 7 bases align to TRBD2. CDR1 KGHDR and CDR2 SFDVKD come from the germline V gene. V was clipped by 7 bases and J by 4 bases; unmatched bases: 8. The CDR3 is made up of 14 amino acids. Here the CDR3 reads CATRETGGRETQYF. The CDR3, as DNA: TGTGCCACCAGGGAGACGGGCGGGAGAGAGACCCAGTACTTC.

This clonotype came up many times. The chain is built from TRBV30 and TRBJ2-7, with 10 bases identical to TRBD2. V lost 6 bases, J lost 2 bases, and 4 bases stayed unmatched. The CDR3 spans 13 residues. Germline CDR1 is GTSNPN and CDR2 is SVGIG (reference sequence). The CDR3 DNA is TGTGCCTGCCGGACTAGCGGAACCTACGAGCAGTACTTC. Protein product: CACRTSGTYEQYF.

The chain has TRBV5-1 and TRBJ2-3; TRBD2 aligns across 7 bases. The CDR3 spans 16 residues. J gave up 0 bases and V 4 bases, and 8 bases lay outside the gene matches. The V gene's germline CDR1 is SGHRS and CDR2 YFSETQ. For the CDR3, the DNA is TGCGCCAGCAGCCCACGCGGGAGCAGGAGCACAGATACGCAGTATTTT. It encodes CASSPRGSRSTDTQYF.

This clonotype was seen a few times. The gene calls are TRBV19 and TRBJ1-4; D remains unclear. The CDR3 is 15 residues long. V was trimmed by 11 bases and J by 3 bases, leaving 19 bases between them. Germline V gene data show CDR1 as LNHDA and CDR2 as SQIVND (reference sequence). The CDR3 here is CAAQEGSGANEKLFF. CDR3 nucleotides: TGTGCCGCCCAGGAGGGTAGCGGAGCTAATGAAAAACTGTTTTTT.

For this clonotype: This may come from a read error, since a much larger clone is one base off. This rearrangement joins TRBV11-2 to TRBJ2-1; no definite D call. The CDR3 has 14 residues. The V gene lost 6 bases and the J gene lost 13 bases, with 22 bases spanning the gap. Looked up from germline, CDR1 is SGHAT and CDR2 is FQNNGV. The chain's CDR3 is CASRYWVGPHGQFF. The CDR3 bases are TGTGCCAGCAGATACTGGGTTGGGCCCCACGGTCAGTTCTTC.

The chain carries TRBV10-3 and TRBJ2-4, with a possible D match to TRBD2 (5 bases). The CDR3 totals 15 residues. From germline, CDR1 is ENHRY and CDR2 SYGVKD. Trimming removed 1 base at V and 1 base at J, with 8 bases between. CDR3 DNA sequence: TGTGCCATCAGTGAGTTCGGGGATGCCAAAAACATTCAGTACTTC. As protein: CAISEFGDAKNIQYF.

This clonotype occurred once. The chain couples TRBV6-1 to TRBJ1-1, with a weak D call TRBD1 (5 bases). This CDR3 is built from 14 residues. From germline, CDR1 is MNHNS and CDR2 SASEGT. Trimming cost V 2 bases and J 5 bases, with 12 bases left between them. The CDR3 region is CASSESQGWTEAFF. As DNA, the CDR3 is TGTGCCAGCAGTGAAAGTCAGGGATGGACTGAAGCTTTCTTT.

This rearrangement joins TRBV10-2 to TRBJ2-7; D might be TRBD2 (5 bases). Looked up from germline, CDR1 is WSHSY and CDR2 is SAAADI. This CDR3 has 15 amino acids. V was trimmed by 4 bases and J by 6 bases, leaving 19 bases between them. The CDR3 sequence: CASSGPTRLTGEQYF. CDR3 bases: TGCGCCAGCAGTGGGCCAACTAGGCTCACTGGCGAGCAGTACTTC.

A word on this clonotype: A much larger clone lies a single base off, so this may be a read error. This rearrangement joins TRBV6-2 or TRBV6-3 to TRBJ2-3, with a possible D match to TRBD2 (5 bases). Germline-derived CDR1 and CDR2 are MNHEY and SVGEGT. The CDR3 is 15 amino acids. Trimming stripped 5 bases from V and 4 bases from J, with 16 bases between. The CDR3 DNA sequence: TGTGCCAGCAGTGCCGGGTCTTCGCGGGCAGATACGCAGTATTTT. Protein: CASSAGSSRADTQYF.

In its sample, this clonotype was seen many times. CDR3 sequence: CASIERVDRGLLSTDTQYF. Here the CDR3 DNA reads TGTGCCAGCATCGAGAGGGTGGACAGGGGACTTCTTAGCACAGATACGCAGTATTTT. V gene TRBV2 combines with J gene TRBJ2-3; the match to TRBD1 covers 9 bases. The germline CDR1 and CDR2 sequences are SNHLY and FYNNEI. Trimming took 7 bases from V and 0 from J; bases not matched to a gene: 17. This CDR3 has 19 amino acids.

Many counts were recorded for this clonotype. V is TRBV12-3 or TRBV12-4 and J is TRBJ2-1, with D perhaps matching TRBD1 (6 bases). CDR3 size: 14 residues. The V and J ends lost 5 bases and 9 bases respectively, with 17 bases between them. The CDR3: CASSAGTSGSEQFF. The CDR3 region has the DNA TGTGCCAGCAGTGCCGGGACATCAGGCAGTGAGCAGTTCTTC.

This clonotype was found many times. This sequence joins TRBV2 and TRBJ1-2; D remains unclear. V was trimmed by 6 bases and J by 3 bases, leaving 14 bases between them. Germline CDR1 and CDR2: SNHLY and FYNNEI. CDR3 length: 14 amino acids. The CDR3 sequence: CASRIGINDYGYTF. The DNA for the CDR3 is TGTGCCAGCAGGATAGGTATAAACGACTATGGCTACACCTTC.

This clonotype was seen at least ten times. The genes are TRBV11-2 and TRBJ2-3; weak D call: TRBD2 (5 bases). Trimming left V 5 bases short and J 3 bases short, with 12 bases between. The length of the CDR3 is 14 residues. Per the germline V gene, CDR1 is SGHAT and CDR2 is FQNNGV. CDR3 region: CASSPESGTDTQYF. In DNA, the CDR3 is TGTGCCAGCAGCCCCGAATCGGGAACAGATACGCAGTATTTT.

Many counts were recorded for this clonotype. V gene TRBV16 combines with J gene TRBJ2-1; 8 nucleotides agree with TRBD1. The ends lost 3 bases at V and 4 bases at J; junction bases unmatched: 5. Germline CDR1 is KGHSY and CDR2 is FQNENV. The CDR3 has 15 residues. Here the CDR3 DNA reads TGTGCCAGCAGCCAGGGGACAGGCCCATACAATGAGCAGTTCTTC. Its protein product is CASSQGTGPYNEQFF. The variable domain in full, completed from reference TRBV16 and TRBJ2-1, reads GEEVAQTPKHLVRGEGQKAKLYCAPIKGHSYVFWYQQVLKNEFKFLISFQNENVFDETGMPKERFSAKCLPNSPCSLEIQATKLEDSAVYFCASSQGTGPYNEQFFGPGTRLTVL.

This clonotype has just a few counts. The V and J genes are TRBV10-1 and TRBJ2-4; 7 positions match TRBD1. Germline V lookup: CDR1 WNHNN, CDR2 SYGVQD (reference sequence). The CDR3 is 13 amino acids. V shed 6 bases, J shed 9 bases, and the junction held 8 bases outside the gene matches. In DNA form, the CDR3 reads TGCGCCAGCAGCACCGGGACAGATGGCATTCAGTACTTC. Translating gives CASSTGTDGIQYF.

This clonotype was observed many times. The chain employs TRBV5-1 and TRBJ2-7; the match to TRBD1 covers 8 bases. This CDR3 spans 16 amino acids. The V gene end was trimmed by 4 bases and the J gene end by 2 bases; junction bases not matched to a gene: 11. Germline V gives CDR1 SGHRS, CDR2 YFSETQ. This chain's CDR3 is CASSPNRDRRAYEQYF. CDR3 nucleotides: TGCGCCAGCAGCCCGAACCGGGACAGGAGGGCCTACGAGCAGTACTTC.

This clonotype was seen ten or more times. In DNA, the CDR3 is TGCGCCACCAAACAGGGGGCGAACACTGAAGCTTTCTTT. This sequence encodes CATKQGANTEAFF. The rearrangement uses TRBV10-2 and TRBJ1-1; 9 nucleotides line up with TRBD1. The length of the CDR3 is 13 residues. With 10 bases clipped from V and 1 base from J, the junction kept 4 bases outside the gene matches. Germline V gives CDR1 WSHSY, CDR2 SAAADI.